This T cell receptor beta chain is from a study of T cell changes during pregnancy in multiple sclerosis. V shed 1 base and J shed 3 bases, with 18 bases lying between them. Looked up from germline, CDR1 is SGHVS and CDR2 is FQNEAQ. The CDR3 is 17 residues long. The method was immunoSEQ multiplex PCR; TCRdb's version includes in-frame clones alone and lacks a portion of them. In the table there are just over 60,000 clones, around 92% of which are singletons. The TCR originated in a female donor in good health, enrolled as a control in a pregnancy study. The chain uses TRBV7-8 and TRBJ1-1; the D gene is possibly TRBD1 (5 bases). The sample here was peripheral blood, taken in the second trimester of pregnancy. CDR3 loop: CASSLGPIGGGDTEAFF. As DNA, the CDR3 is TGTGCCAGCAGCTTAGGGCCCATCGGGGGAGGTGACACTGAAGCTTTCTTT.